Listed here are 18 T cell receptor beta chains from one sample, sequenced in a study of cytomegalovirus exposure and HLA in healthy donors. Vbeta (60) and Jbeta (13) primers were used in the PCR. Clones were read by immunoSEQ multiplex PCR, and TCRdb kept only the in-frame ones, dropping some. The table records roughly 200,000 clones, approximately 84% of them present only once. The material sequenced was PBMCs. The receptors shown here come from a woman aged 40-49 years in good health and CMV-seronegative.

The V gene is TRBV28, the J gene TRBJ2-3; TRBD1 matches 7 bases. The CDR3 extends over 15 amino acids. V was pared by 5 bases and J by 1 base, with 6 bases of the junction left unmatched. CDR1 and CDR2 from the germline V gene are MDHEN and SYDVKM. This CDR3 is CASSVAGTGTDTQYF. CDR3 in DNA: TGTGCCAGCAGTGTAGCTGGGACAGGCACAGATACGCAGTATTTT.

The V and J genes are TRBV9 and TRBJ2-7, with 9 nucleotides matching TRBD1. V trimming: 4 bases; J trimming: 3 bases; junction bases outside the gene matches: 8. Germline V CDR1 and CDR2: SGDLS, YYNGEE. The CDR3 covers 15 residues. The CDR3 region has the DNA TGTGCCAGCAGCCCAATCGGGACAGGGAACTACGAGCAGTACTTC. Translation: CASSPIGTGNYEQYF.

The chain joins TRBV5-1 to TRBJ2-5, with D unresolved. The CDR3 length is 12 residues. The V end lost 5 bases, the J end lost 2 bases, and 7 bases lay between the germline ends. The germline gives CDR1 SGHRS, CDR2 YFSETQ. The CDR3 spells CASSEPQETQYF. The CDR3 nucleotides read TGCGCCAGCAGTGAGCCTCAAGAGACCCAGTACTTC.

The gene calls are TRBV6-4 and TRBJ1-5; no firm D call. CDR3 length equals 16 residues. Trimming removed 8 bases at V and 2 bases at J, with 19 bases between. CDR1 and CDR2 from the germline V gene are MRHNA and SNTAGT. CDR3 region: CASGDTGWDRNQPQHF. The CDR3 DNA reads TGTGCCAGCGGAGACACGGGATGGGATCGCAATCAGCCCCAGCATTTT.

Concerning this clone itself: Since no conserved phenylalanine or tryptophan closes the CDR3, a read error is the likely cause. This rearrangement joins TRBV6-1 to TRBJ1-2; D uncertain. Per germline, CDR1 MNHNS and CDR2 SASEGT. The CDR3 is made up of 13 amino acids. V was trimmed by 4 bases and J by 1 base, leaving 7 bases between them. CDR3 loop: CASSVGGNYGYTL. The CDR3 DNA sequence: TGTGCCAGCAGTGTTGGCGGTAACTATGGCTACACCCTC.

The chain links TRBV28 to TRBJ2-1, with TRBD1 matching 7 bases. V lost 5 bases, J lost 5 bases, and 9 bases stayed unmatched. The CDR3 covers 15 residues. Germline CDR1 and CDR2: MDHEN and SYDVKM. The CDR3, as DNA: TGTGCCAGCAGTCCTCACGCGACAGGGAACAATGAGCAGTTCTTC. It encodes CASSPHATGNNEQFF.

The J gene is TRBJ2-1, the V gene TRBV5-1; D is uncertain. CDR3 length equals 12 residues. CDR1 and CDR2 (germline): SGHRS, YFSETQ. Trimming took off 4 bases at V and 1 base at J, with 3 bases between the two ends. In nucleotides, the CDR3 is TGCGCCAGCAGCCGGTCCTACAATGAGCAGTTCTTC. This sequence encodes CASSRSYNEQFF.

The chain employs TRBV13 and TRBJ2-7; weak D call: TRBD2 (5 bases). Trimming removed 2 bases from V and 7 bases from J, with 21 bases in between. This CDR3 comprises 16 residues. Germline loops: CDR1 PRHDT, CDR2 FYEKMQ (reference sequence). Here the CDR3 DNA reads TGTGCCAGCAGCTTAACCCTACTAGGAGCTCGCGGTGAGCAGTACTTC. Translating it yields CASSLTLLGARGEQYF.

The genes are TRBV6-1 and TRBJ1-6; D gene uncertain. Trimming shortened V by 4 bases and J by 8 bases, and 6 bases separated the two germline ends. The CDR3 is 12 amino acids. From germline, CDR1 is MNHNS and CDR2 SASEGT. CDR3 loop: CASSGEDSPLHF. DNA of the CDR3: TGTGCCAGCAGTGGGGAGGATTCACCCCTCCACTTT.

The chain has TRBV18 and TRBJ1-2; no reliable D call. Trimming took off 3 bases at V and 6 bases at J, with 8 bases between the two ends. CDR1 and CDR2 (germline): KGHSH, LQKENI. The CDR3 is 12 residues long. This CDR3 reads CASSPAGDGYTF. Written as DNA, the CDR3 is TGTGCCAGCTCACCGGCCGGGGATGGCTACACCTTC. The entire variable domain, with the rest obtained from reference TRBV18 and TRBJ1-2, is as follows: NAGVMQNPRHLVRRRGQEARLRCSPMKGHSHVYWYRQLPEEGLKFMVYLQKENIIDESGMPKERFSAEFPKEGPSILRIQQVVRGDSAAYFCASSPAGDGYTFGSGTRLTVV.

The J gene is TRBJ1-1, the V gene TRBV5-1, with 7 bases that match TRBD1. Germline assignment: CDR1 SGHRS and CDR2 YFSETQ. The ends lost 4 bases at V and 4 bases at J; junction bases unmatched: 4. The CDR3 has 13 amino acids. The DNA of the CDR3 is TGCGCCAGCAGCAAGACAGGGTTCACTGAAGCTTTCTTT. This encodes CASSKTGFTEAFF. Full variable domain (missing parts from reference TRBV5-1 and TRBJ1-1): KAGVTQTPRYLIKTRGQQVTLSCSPISGHRSVSWYQQTPGQGLQFLFEYFSETQRNKGNFPGRFSGRQFSNSRSEMNVSTLELGDSALYLCASSKTGFTEAFFGQGTRLTVV.

This clone was counted between two and nine times. Its ends do not fully match the called genes, so a read error is possible. The rearrangement links TRBV7-9 to TRBJ1-2; TRBD1 matches 9 bases. The CDR3 sequence is 12 residues long. Germline CDR1 is SEHNR and CDR2 is FQNEAQ (reference sequence). CDR3 residues: CSSIETGGGYTF. The CDR3 DNA sequence: TGTTCCAGCATCGAAACAGGGGGCGGCTACACCTTC.

This clone was seen a few times. This chain links TRBV23-1 with TRBJ1-1; maybe TRBD1 (5 bases). TRBV23-1 is known as an ORF, though its function is uncertain. This CDR3 contains 15 residues. With 2 bases removed from V and 3 bases from J, the gap between germline ends came to 13 bases. The DNA for the CDR3 is TGCGCCAGCAGTCAACGGAGGGACTCTCACACTGAAGCTTTCTTT. Translating it yields CASSQRRDSHTEAFF.

The V and J genes are TRBV19 and TRBJ2-7, with a weak D call TRBD1 (5 bases). This CDR3 comprises 11 residues. Germline V CDR1 and CDR2: LNHDA, SQIVND (reference sequence). Trimming pared 8 bases from V and 6 bases from J, leaving 11 bases between. The CDR3 DNA follows: TGTGCCAGTGGGCAGGGTTCCGAGCAGTACTTC. Its translation: CASGQGSEQYF. The whole variable domain, filled in from reference TRBV19 and TRBJ2-7, reads DGGITQSPKYLFRKEGQNVTLSCEQNLNHDAMYWYRQDPGQGLRLIYYSQIVNDFQKGDIAEGYSVSREKKESFPLTVTSAQKNPTAFYLCASGQGSEQYFGPGTRLTVT.

The chain is built from TRBV19 and TRBJ1-5; tentative D call: TRBD1 (5 bases). CDR1 is LNHDA and CDR2 is SQIVND in the germline V gene (reference sequence). This CDR3 spans 15 amino acids. Trimming removed 0 bases at V and 4 bases at J, with 10 bases between. CDR3 sequence: CASSIDRVGNQPQHF. In DNA form, the CDR3 reads TGTGCCAGTAGTATAGACAGGGTTGGAAATCAGCCCCAGCATTTT.

The chain joins TRBV7-6 to TRBJ1-4, with TRBD1 as a possible D gene (5 bases). Germline V gives CDR1 SGHVS, CDR2 FNYEAQ. This CDR3 comprises 15 residues. Trimming stripped 1 base from V and 3 bases from J, with 9 bases between. The CDR3 DNA follows: TGTGCCAGCAGCTTAGGGGGACTCCCTAATGAAAAACTGTTTTTT. Protein: CASSLGGLPNEKLFF.

The rearrangement uses TRBV6-1 and TRBJ2-7, with D unclear. The CDR3 runs to 13 residues. CDR1 and CDR2 from the germline V gene are MNHNS and SASEGT. The V end was cut by 4 bases, the J end by 0 bases, with 7 bases between. The CDR3 region is CASSAYGSYEQYF. CDR3 DNA: TGTGCCAGCAGTGCCTACGGCTCCTACGAGCAGTACTTC.

This clone appeared a single time. The V and J genes are TRBV14 and TRBJ1-2; 7 bases fit TRBD1. J was trimmed by 4 bases and V by 0 bases; bases with no gene match: 5. The CDR3 spans 15 residues. In germline, CDR1 is SGHDN, CDR2 FVKESK. CDR3 DNA: TGTGCCAGCAGCCAAGAGCCGGGACAGACCTATGGCTACACCTTC. As protein: CASSQEPGQTYGYTF.